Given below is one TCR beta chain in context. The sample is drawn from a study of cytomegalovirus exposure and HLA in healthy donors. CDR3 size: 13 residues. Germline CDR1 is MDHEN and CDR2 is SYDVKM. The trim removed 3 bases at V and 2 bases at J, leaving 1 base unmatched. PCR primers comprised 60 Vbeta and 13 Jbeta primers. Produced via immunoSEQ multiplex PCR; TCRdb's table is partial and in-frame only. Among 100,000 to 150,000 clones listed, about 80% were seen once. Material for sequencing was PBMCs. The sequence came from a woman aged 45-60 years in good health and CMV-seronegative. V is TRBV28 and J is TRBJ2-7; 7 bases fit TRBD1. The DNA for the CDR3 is TGTGCCAGCAGTTTCACAGGGGCCTACGAGCAGTACTTC. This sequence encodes CASSFTGAYEQYF.